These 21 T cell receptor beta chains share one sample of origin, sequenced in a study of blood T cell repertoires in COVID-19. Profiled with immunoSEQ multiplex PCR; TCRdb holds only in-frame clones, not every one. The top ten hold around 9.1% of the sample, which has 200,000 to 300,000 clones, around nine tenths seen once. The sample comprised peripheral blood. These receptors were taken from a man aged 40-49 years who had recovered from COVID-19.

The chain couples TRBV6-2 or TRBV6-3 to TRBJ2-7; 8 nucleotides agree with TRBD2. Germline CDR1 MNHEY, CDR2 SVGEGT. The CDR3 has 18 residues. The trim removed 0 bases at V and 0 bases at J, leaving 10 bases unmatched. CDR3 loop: CASSYSRLFSGNSYEQYF. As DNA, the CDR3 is TGTGCCAGCAGTTACTCGAGGTTGTTTAGCGGGAACTCCTACGAGCAGTACTTC.

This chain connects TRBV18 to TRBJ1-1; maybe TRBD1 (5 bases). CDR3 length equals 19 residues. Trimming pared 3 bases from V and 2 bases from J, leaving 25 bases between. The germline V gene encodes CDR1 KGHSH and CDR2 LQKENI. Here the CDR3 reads CASSPGFPEQAGINTEAFF. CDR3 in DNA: TGTGCCAGCTCACCGGGCTTTCCGGAACAGGCGGGGATCAACACTGAAGCTTTCTTT.

As DNA, the CDR3 is TGTGCCAGCAGCACGACAGGGGCGAACACTGAAGCTTTCTTT. Its translation: CASSTTGANTEAFF. The gene calls are TRBV5-4 and TRBJ1-1; 8 bases align to TRBD1. The junction had 3 bases not matched to a gene; V was cut back by 4 bases and J by 1 base. The CDR3 extends over 14 amino acids. Germline-derived CDR1 and CDR2 are SGHNT and YYREEE (reference sequence).

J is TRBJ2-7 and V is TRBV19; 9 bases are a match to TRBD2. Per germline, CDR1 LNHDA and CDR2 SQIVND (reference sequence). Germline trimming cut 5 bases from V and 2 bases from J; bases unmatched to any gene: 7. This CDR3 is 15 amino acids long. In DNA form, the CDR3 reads TGTGCCAGTAGTTTCAGACTAGCGGACACCTACGAGCAGTACTTC. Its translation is CASSFRLADTYEQYF.

The CDR3 spells CASSFPSGRATVEQFF. CDR3 nucleotide sequence: TGTGCCAGCAGCTTCCCTAGCGGGAGGGCCACCGTCGAGCAGTTCTTC. The rearrangement links TRBV7-9 to TRBJ2-1; 12 bases map to TRBD2. Germline-derived CDR1 and CDR2 are SEHNR and FQNEAQ (reference sequence). The J segment lost 10 bases and the V segment lost 3 bases, leaving 10 bases of the junction unmatched. The CDR3 has 16 residues.

In DNA form, the CDR3 reads TGCGCCAGCAGCGAGCCGGGACAGAAGATGGGGGGCTACACCTTC. Translating it yields CASSEPGQKMGGYTF. The chain links TRBV10-2 to TRBJ1-2, with TRBD1 identical over 7 bases. This CDR3 has 15 amino acids. Per germline, CDR1 WSHSY and CDR2 SAAADI. The J segment lost 8 bases and the V segment lost 6 bases, leaving 15 bases of the junction unmatched.

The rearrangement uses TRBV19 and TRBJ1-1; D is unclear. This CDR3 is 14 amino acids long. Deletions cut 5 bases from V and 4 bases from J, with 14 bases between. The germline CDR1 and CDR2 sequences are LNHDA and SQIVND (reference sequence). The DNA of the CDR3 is TGTGCCAGTAGTCCCCACGTAACGGGCACTGAAGCTTTCTTT. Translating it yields CASSPHVTGTEAFF. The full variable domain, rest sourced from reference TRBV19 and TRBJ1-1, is DGGITQSPKYLFRKEGQNVTLSCEQNLNHDAMYWYRQDPGQGLRLIYYSQIVNDFQKGDIAEGYSVSREKKESFPLTVTSAQKNPTAFYLCASSPHVTGTEAFFGQGTRLTVV.

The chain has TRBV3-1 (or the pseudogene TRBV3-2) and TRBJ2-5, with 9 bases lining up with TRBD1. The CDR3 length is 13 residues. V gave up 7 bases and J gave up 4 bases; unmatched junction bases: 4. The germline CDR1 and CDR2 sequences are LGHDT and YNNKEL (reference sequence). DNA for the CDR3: TGTGCCAGCACAGGGACAGGGCGAGAGACCCAGTACTTC. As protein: CASTGTGRETQYF.

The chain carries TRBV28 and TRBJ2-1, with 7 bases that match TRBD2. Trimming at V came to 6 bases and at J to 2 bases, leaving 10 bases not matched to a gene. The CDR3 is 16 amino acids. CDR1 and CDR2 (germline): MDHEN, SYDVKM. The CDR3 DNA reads TGTGCCAGCAGCCGGATTACGGGGGGTGCCTACAATGAGCAGTTCTTC. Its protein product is CASSRITGGAYNEQFF.

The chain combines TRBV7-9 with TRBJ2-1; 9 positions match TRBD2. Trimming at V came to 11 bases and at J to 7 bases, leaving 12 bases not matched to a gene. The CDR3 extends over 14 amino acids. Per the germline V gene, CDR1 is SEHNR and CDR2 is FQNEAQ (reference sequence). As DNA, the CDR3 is TGTGCCTCCCGGAAGGCGGGAGGGAAAAATGAGCAGTTCTTC. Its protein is CASRKAGGKNEQFF.

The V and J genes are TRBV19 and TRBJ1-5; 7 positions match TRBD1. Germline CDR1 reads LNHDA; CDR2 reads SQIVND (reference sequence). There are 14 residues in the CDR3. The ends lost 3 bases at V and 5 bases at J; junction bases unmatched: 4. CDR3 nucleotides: TGTGCCAGTAGTATCAGGGGGTCATATCAGCCCCAGCATTTT. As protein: CASSIRGSYQPQHF.

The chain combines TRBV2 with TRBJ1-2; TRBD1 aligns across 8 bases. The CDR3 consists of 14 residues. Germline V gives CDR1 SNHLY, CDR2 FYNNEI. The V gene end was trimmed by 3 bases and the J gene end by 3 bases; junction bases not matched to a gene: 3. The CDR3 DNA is TGTGCCAGCAGTGAGCAACAGGGGGACTATGGCTACACCTTC. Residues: CASSEQQGDYGYTF.

The CDR3 region has the DNA TGTGCCAGCAGCCGGGATTCTTACGAGCAGTACTTC. Encoded protein: CASSRDSYEQYF. The chain uses TRBV6-6 and TRBJ2-7; TRBD2 might be the D (5 bases). The CDR3 length is 12 residues. Germline V CDR1 and CDR2: MNHNY, SVGAGI (reference sequence). V was shortened by 6 bases and J by 4 bases, with 10 bases between the two germline ends.

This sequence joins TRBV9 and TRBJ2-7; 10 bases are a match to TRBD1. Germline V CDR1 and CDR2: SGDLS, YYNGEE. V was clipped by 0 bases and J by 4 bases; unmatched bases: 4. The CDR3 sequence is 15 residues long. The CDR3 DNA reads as TGTGCCAGCAGCGTAGCTCAGGGACAGGGGTACGAGCAGTACTTC. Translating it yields CASSVAQGQGYEQYF.

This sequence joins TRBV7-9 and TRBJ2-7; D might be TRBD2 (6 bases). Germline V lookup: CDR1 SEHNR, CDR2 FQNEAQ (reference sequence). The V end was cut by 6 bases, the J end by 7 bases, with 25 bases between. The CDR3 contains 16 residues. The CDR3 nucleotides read TGTGCCAGCAGTCCGCAGGGAGGAACCCGTCGGGGAGAGCAGTACTTC. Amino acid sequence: CASSPQGGTRRGEQYF. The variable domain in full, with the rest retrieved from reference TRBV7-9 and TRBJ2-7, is DTGVSQNPRHKITKRGQNVTFRCDPISEHNRLYWYRQTLGQGPEFLTYFQNEAQLEKSRLLSDRFSAERPKGSFSTLEIQRTEQGDSAMYLCASSPQGGTRRGEQYFGPGTRLTVT.

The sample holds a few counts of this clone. In DNA, the CDR3 is TGTGCCAGTAGTATAGATATGGATAAGGGGCAGCAGTTCTTC. Residues: CASSIDMDKGQQFF. The chain couples TRBV19 to TRBJ2-1; D is perhaps TRBD1 (5 bases). Germline V gene lookup returns CDR1 LNHDA and CDR2 SQIVND (reference sequence). The length of the CDR3 is 14 residues. Trimming stripped 0 bases from V and 11 bases from J, with 14 bases between.

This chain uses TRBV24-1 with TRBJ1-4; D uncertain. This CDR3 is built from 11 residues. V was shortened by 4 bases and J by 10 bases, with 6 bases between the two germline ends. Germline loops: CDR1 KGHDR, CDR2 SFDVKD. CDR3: CATSEVRKLFF. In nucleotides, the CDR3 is TGTGCCACCAGTGAGGTGAGAAAACTGTTTTTT.

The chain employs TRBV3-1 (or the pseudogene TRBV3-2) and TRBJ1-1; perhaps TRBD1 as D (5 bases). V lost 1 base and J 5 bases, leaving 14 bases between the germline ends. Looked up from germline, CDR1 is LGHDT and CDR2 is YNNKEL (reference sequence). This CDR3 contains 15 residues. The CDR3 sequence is CASSQGEGRGTEAFF. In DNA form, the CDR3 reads TGTGCCAGCAGCCAAGGGGAGGGGCGAGGGACTGAAGCTTTCTTT.

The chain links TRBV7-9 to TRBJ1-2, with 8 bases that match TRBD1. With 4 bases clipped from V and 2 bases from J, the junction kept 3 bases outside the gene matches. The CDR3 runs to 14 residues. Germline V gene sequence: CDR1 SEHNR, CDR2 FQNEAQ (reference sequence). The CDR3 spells CASSYTGGNYGYTF. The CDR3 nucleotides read TGTGCCAGCAGCTATACAGGGGGGAACTATGGCTACACCTTC.

This chain's CDR3 is CASSLDQRTLYNEQFF. CDR3 nucleotide sequence: TGTGCCAGCAGCTTAGATCAGCGGACCCTCTACAATGAGCAGTTCTTC. The chain has TRBV11-2 and TRBJ2-1; tentatively, D is TRBD2 (5 bases). From germline, CDR1 is SGHAT and CDR2 FQNNGV. Trimming shortened V by 0 bases and J by 3 bases, and 12 bases separated the two germline ends. The CDR3 is 16 residues long.

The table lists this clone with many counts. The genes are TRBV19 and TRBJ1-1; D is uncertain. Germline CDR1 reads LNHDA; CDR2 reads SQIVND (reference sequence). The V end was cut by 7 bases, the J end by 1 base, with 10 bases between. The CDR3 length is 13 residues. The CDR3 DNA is TGTGCCAGTAAGCCTCCTGAGAACACTGAAGCTTTCTTT. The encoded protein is CASKPPENTEAFF.